These 9 T cell receptor beta chains originate from one sample sequenced in a study of T-cell reconstitution after alpha-beta-depleted transplantation in children. During its preparation, the TCRbeta library received unique molecular identifiers. TCRdb passed the PCR reads through MiXCR, listing each CDR3 protein once. This table has 300,000 or so distinct CDR3 sequences, more than 9% appearing once. Sequencing used PBMCs from the stem cell graft donor, obtained from the stem cell graft. Source of these receptors: a human donor who donated a stem cell graft to a child with SCID.

This clonotype was observed many times. The rearrangement joins TRBV20-1 to TRBJ2-3, with D maybe TRBD2 (5 bases). Germline-derived CDR1 and CDR2 are DFQATT and SNEGSKA (reference sequence). V gave up 5 bases and J gave up 0 bases, with 12 bases separating them. The CDR3 covers 14 residues. The CDR3 coding sequence is TGCAGTGCTCACGGGGTCTCTAGCACAGATACGCAGTATTTT. The encoded protein is CSAHGVSSTDTQYF.

This clonotype was found a few times. The chain combines TRBV11-3 with TRBJ2-7; D is possibly TRBD2 (6 bases). Germline-derived CDR1 and CDR2 are SGHNT and YENEEA. Trimming removed 5 bases at V and 6 bases at J, with 11 bases between. This CDR3 is 12 amino acids long. The CDR3 is CASSVGGGEQYF. CDR3 nucleotides: TGTGCCAGCAGCGTCGGGGGAGGCGAGCAGTACTTC.

The chain carries TRBV11-2 and TRBJ1-6; D gene uncertain. The length of the CDR3 is 12 residues. Germline CDR1 reads SGHAT; CDR2 reads FQNNGV. V was clipped by 5 bases and J by 3 bases, with 2 bases between them. CDR3 loop: CASSLYNSPLHF. Here the CDR3 DNA reads TGTGCCAGCAGCCTCTATAATTCACCCCTCCACTTT.

This clonotype was counted between two and nine times. The rearrangement joins TRBV12-3 or TRBV12-4 to TRBJ1-1; a possible D gene is TRBD1 (5 bases). V shed 4 bases and J shed 1 base, with 10 bases lying between them. The CDR3 is made up of 14 amino acids. The CDR3 bases are TGTGCCAGCAGTTCCACGGACAAGAACACTGAAGCTTTCTTT. Translated: CASSSTDKNTEAFF.

There are a few counts of this clonotype. V usage is TRBV9 and J usage is TRBJ2-3; 14 bases fit TRBD2. The CDR3 consists of 17 residues. CDR1 SGDLS and CDR2 YYNGEE come from the germline V gene. After removal of 4 bases from V and 3 bases from J, the junction contained 7 bases not matched to a gene. The CDR3 loop is CASSYGLAGGGTDTQYF. The CDR3 DNA reads as TGTGCCAGCAGCTATGGACTAGCGGGGGGTGGTACAGATACGCAGTATTTT. The whole variable domain, filled in from reference TRBV9 and TRBJ2-3, reads DSGVTQTPKHLITATGQRVTLRCSPRSGDLSVYWYQQSLDQGLQFLIQYYNGEERAKGNILERFSAQQFPDLHSELNLSSLELGDSALYFCASSYGLAGGGTDTQYFGPGTRLTVL.

The rearrangement uses TRBV6-5 and TRBJ2-1; 7 positions agree with TRBD2. Trimming took 0 bases from V and 7 from J; bases not matched to a gene: 3. The CDR3 contains 14 residues. The germline V gene encodes CDR1 MNHEY and CDR2 SVGAGI. The CDR3 DNA reads as TGTGCCAGCAGTTACTCCCGGACTAGAAATGAGCAGTTCTTC. It yields the protein CASSYSRTRNEQFF.

The chain is built from TRBV3-1 and TRBJ2-7; 13 bases are shared with TRBD2. The CDR3 sequence is 17 residues long. Germline V lookup: CDR1 LGHDT, CDR2 YNNKEL (reference sequence). V was clipped by 4 bases and J by 2 bases; unmatched bases: 8. CDR3 sequence reads: CASSRGTSGNYPYEQYF. CDR3 nucleotides: TGTGCCAGCAGCCGAGGGACTAGCGGGAACTACCCCTACGAGCAGTACTTC.

V is TRBV20-1 and J is TRBJ2-1; D is undetermined. Germline CDR1 and CDR2: DFQATT and SNEGSKA (reference sequence). Trimming pared 8 bases from V and 5 bases from J, leaving 10 bases between. CDR3 length: 11 amino acids. CDR3 DNA sequence: TGCAGTTATGAAGTCAACAATGAGCAGTTCTTC. It is translated as CSYEVNNEQFF.

V and J are TRBV18 and TRBJ2-2; D is unresolved. CDR1 is KGHSH and CDR2 is LQKENI in the germline V gene. The ends were cut back, 0 bases at V and 1 base at J, with 6 bases in the middle. The CDR3 covers 15 residues. The CDR3 region is CASSPPSRNTGELFF. CDR3 coding DNA: TGTGCCAGCTCACCACCGAGCCGGAACACCGGGGAGCTGTTTTTT.